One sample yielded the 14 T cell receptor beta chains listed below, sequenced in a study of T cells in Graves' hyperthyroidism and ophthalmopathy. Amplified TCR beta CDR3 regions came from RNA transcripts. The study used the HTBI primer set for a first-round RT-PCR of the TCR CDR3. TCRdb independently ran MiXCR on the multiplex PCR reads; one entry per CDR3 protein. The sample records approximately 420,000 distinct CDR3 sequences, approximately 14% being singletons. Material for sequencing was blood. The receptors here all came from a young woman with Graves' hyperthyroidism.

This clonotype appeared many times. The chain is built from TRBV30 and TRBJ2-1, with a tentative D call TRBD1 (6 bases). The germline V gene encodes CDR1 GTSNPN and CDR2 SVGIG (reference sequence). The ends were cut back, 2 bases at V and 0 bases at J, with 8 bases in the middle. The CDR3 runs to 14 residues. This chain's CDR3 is CAWSQGNSYNEQFF. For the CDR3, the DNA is TGTGCCTGGAGTCAGGGGAACTCCTACAATGAGCAGTTCTTC.

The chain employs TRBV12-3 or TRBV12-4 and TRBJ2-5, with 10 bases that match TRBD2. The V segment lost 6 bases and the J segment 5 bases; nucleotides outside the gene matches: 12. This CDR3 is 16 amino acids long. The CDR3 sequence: CASSAALAGVGETQYF. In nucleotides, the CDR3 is TGTGCCAGCAGCGCTGCGCTAGCGGGAGTGGGGGAGACCCAGTACTTC.

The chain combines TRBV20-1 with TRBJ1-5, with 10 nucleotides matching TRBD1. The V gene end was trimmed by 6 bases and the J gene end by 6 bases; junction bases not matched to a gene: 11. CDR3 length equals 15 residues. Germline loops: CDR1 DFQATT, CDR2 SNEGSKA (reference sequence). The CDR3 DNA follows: TGCAGTGCGCAGGCCCTTAGACAGGGGGCTCAGCCCCAGCATTTT. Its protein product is CSAQALRQGAQPQHF.

DNA of the CDR3: TGTGCCAGCAGCCAAGATTCCAGGACGGCACCTCGTCTAAGCTCTGGAAACACCATATATTTT. Translated, it gives CASSQDSRTAPRLSSGNTIYF. V and J are TRBV4-2 and TRBJ1-3; D gene unclear. Germline values: CDR1 LGHNA, CDR2 YNFKEQ. V was shortened by 0 bases and J by 0 bases, with 24 bases between the two germline ends. The length of the CDR3 is 21 residues.

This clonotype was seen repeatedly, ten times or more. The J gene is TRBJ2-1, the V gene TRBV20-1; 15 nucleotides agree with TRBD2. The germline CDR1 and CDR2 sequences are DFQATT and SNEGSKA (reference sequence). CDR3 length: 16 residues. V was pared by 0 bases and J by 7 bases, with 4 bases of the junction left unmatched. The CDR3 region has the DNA TGCAGTGCTAGAGATCCCGGACTAGCGGGAGGGAATGAGCAGTTCTTC. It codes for CSARDPGLAGGNEQFF.

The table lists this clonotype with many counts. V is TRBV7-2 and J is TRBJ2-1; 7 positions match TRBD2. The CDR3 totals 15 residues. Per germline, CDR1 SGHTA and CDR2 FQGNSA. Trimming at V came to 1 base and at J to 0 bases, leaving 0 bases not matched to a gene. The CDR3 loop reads CASSLERGSYNEQFF. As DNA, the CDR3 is TGTGCCAGCAGCTTAGAGCGGGGCTCCTACAATGAGCAGTTCTTC.

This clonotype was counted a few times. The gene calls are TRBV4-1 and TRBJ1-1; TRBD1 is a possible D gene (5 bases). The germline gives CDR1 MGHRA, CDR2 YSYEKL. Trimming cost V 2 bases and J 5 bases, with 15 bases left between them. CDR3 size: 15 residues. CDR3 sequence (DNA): TGCGCCAGCAGCCAACACGGGGGAAGTGGAACTGAAGCTTTCTTT. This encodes CASSQHGGSGTEAFF.

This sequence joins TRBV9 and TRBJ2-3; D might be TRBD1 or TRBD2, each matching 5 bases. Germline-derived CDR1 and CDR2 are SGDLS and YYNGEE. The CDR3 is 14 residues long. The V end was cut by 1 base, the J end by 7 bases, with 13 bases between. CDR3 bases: TGTGCCAGCAGCGTATGGGGGTTCCCATATACGCAGTATTTT. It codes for CASSVWGFPYTQYF. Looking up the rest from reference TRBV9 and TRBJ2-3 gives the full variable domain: DSGVTQTPKHLITATGQRVTLRCSPRSGDLSVYWYQQSLDQGLQFLIQYYNGEERAKGNILERFSAQQFPDLHSELNLSSLELGDSALYFCASSVWGFPYTQYFGPGTRLTVL.

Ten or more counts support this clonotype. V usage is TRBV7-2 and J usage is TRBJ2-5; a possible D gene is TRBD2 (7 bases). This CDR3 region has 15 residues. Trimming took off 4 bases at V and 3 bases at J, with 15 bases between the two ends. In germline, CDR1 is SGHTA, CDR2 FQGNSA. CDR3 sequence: CASSSLRGREETQYF. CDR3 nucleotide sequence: TGTGCCAGCAGCTCCTTGCGGGGGCGGGAAGAGACCCAGTACTTC.

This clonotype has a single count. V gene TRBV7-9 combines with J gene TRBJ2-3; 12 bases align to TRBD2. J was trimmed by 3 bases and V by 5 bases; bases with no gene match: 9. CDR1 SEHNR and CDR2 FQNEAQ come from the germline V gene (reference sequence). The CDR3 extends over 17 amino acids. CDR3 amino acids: CASSTRLAGEKTDTQYF. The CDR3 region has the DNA TGTGCCAGCAGCACCAGACTAGCGGGAGAAAAAACAGATACGCAGTATTTT.

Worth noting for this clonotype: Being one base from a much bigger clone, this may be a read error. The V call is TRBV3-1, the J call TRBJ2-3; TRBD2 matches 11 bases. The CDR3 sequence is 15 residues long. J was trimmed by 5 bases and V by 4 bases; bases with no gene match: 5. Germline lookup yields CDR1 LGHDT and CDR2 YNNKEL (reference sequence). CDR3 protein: CASSPTSGSRDTQYF. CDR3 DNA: TGTGCCAGCAGCCCAACTAGCGGGAGTCGAGATACGCAGTATTTT.

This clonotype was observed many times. The CDR3 loop reads CSALRDLRDTQYF. CDR3 DNA sequence: TGCAGCGCCTTAAGGGATCTACGAGATACGCAGTATTTT. The chain employs TRBV29-1 and TRBJ2-3, with no clear D. Trimming pared 7 bases from V and 5 bases from J, leaving 16 bases between. The germline V gene encodes CDR1 SQVTM and CDR2 ANQGSEA. CDR3 length: 13 residues.

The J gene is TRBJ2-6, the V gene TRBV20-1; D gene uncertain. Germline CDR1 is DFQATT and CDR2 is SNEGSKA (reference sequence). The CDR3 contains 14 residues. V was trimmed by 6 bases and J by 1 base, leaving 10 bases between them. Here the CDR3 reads CSALTRSGANVLTF. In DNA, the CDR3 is TGCAGTGCGCTAACACGGTCTGGGGCCAACGTCCTGACTTTC.

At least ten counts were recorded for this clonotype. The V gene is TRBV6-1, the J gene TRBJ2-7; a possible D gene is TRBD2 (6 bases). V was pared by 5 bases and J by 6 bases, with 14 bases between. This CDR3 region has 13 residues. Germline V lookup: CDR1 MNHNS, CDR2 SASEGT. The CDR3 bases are TGTGCCAGCAGTCCAACGGGGGTCGGCGAGCAGTACTTC. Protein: CASSPTGVGEQYF.